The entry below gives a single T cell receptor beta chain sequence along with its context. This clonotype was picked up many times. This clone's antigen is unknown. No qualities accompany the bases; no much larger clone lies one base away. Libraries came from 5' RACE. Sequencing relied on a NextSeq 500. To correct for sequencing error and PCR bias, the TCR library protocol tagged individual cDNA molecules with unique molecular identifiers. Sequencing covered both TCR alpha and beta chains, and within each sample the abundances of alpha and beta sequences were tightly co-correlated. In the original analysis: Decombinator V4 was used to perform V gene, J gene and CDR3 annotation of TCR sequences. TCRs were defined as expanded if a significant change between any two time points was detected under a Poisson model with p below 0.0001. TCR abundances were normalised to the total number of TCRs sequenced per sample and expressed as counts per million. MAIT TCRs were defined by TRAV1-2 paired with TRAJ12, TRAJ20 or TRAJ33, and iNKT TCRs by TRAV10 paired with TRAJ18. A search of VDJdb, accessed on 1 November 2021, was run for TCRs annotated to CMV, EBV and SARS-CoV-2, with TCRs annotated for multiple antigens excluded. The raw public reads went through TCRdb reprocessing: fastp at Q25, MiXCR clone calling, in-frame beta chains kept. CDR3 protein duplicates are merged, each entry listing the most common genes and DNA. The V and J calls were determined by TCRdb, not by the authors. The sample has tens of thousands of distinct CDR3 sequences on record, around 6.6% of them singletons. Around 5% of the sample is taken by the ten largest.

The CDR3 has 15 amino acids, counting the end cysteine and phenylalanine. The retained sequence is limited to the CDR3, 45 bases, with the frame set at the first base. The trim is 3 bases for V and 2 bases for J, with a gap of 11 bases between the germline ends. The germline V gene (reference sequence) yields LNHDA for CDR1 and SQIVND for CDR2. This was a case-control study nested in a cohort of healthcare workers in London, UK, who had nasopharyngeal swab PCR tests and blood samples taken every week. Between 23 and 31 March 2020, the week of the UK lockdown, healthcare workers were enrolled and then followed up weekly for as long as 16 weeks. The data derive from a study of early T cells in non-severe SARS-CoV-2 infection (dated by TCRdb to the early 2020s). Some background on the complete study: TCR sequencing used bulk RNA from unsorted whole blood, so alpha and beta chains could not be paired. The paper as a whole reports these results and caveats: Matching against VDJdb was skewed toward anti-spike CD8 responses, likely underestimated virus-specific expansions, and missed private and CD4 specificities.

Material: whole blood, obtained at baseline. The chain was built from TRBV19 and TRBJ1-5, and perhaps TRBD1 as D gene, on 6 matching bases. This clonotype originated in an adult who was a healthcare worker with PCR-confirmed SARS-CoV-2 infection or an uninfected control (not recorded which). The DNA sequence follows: TGTGCCAGTAGTATCAACAGGGTCGGCAATCAGCCCCAGCATTTT. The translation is CASSINRVGNQPQHF.